Sequencing of this T cell receptor (beta chain) was carried out in a study of T cell repertoires in cytomegalovirus infection. About the study: Matching HLA type and CMV infection were both indicated by public TCR beta signatures. The study, taken as a whole, reports: Totalled public TCR beta family frequency picked out people who carried CMV plus the relevant HLA.

This clonotype was observed at least ten times. Its target is unknown. TCRdb re-called the reads through MiXCR, storing one row per CDR3 protein. The top ten hold 10% of the sample, which has hundreds of thousands of distinct CDR3 sequences, roughly 12% seen once. V was clipped by 7 bases and J by 6 bases, with 15 bases between them. This CDR3 is built from 14 residues. Per the germline V gene, CDR1 is MNHEY and CDR2 is SVGEGT. The sequence was collected from a human donor in good health (CMV status not recorded). Some clones in this sample may be carry-over from other donors' samples. Sequenced material: PBMCs. The chain is built from TRBV6-2 or TRBV6-3 and TRBJ2-2; no reliable D call. This CDR3 is CASTNSLKSGELFF. CDR3 bases: TGTGCCAGCACGAATAGCCTGAAGTCCGGGGAGCTGTTTTTT.